These 9 T cell receptor beta chains were all obtained from the same sample, sequenced in a study of blood T cell repertoires in COVID-19. Generated by immunoSEQ multiplex PCR, the TCRdb table keeps only in-frame clones and is missing some. Of 25,000 to 35,000 clones listed, 88% were seen once; the top ten hold 7% to 9.5%. Input material: peripheral blood. The receptors were sampled from a man aged 55-75 years with COVID-19, enrolled during active disease.

CDR3 protein: CASSLVSNPGFDTQYF. DNA of the CDR3: TGTGCCAGCAGCTTAGTCTCTAATCCGGGGTTCGATACGCAGTATTTT. The V gene is TRBV7-9, the J gene TRBJ2-3, with a weak D call TRBD2 (5 bases). CDR1 SEHNR and CDR2 FQNEAQ come from the germline V gene (reference sequence). With 1 base removed from V and 6 bases from J, the gap between germline ends came to 17 bases. The length of the CDR3 is 16 residues.

This clone was recorded a few times. This chain uses TRBV30 with TRBJ1-3; the D is unclear. Germline V gives CDR1 GTSNPN, CDR2 SVGIG (reference sequence). CDR3 length equals 13 residues. Between the trimmed V and J ends, which lost 4 bases and 7 bases, there was a span of 14 bases. CDR3 sequence reads: CAWKHSGGNTIYF. The CDR3 bases are TGTGCCTGGAAGCACAGCGGCGGCAACACCATATATTTT.

This clone was observed a single time. The chain has TRBV5-5 and TRBJ2-1; 10 positions agree with TRBD2. This CDR3 is built from 17 residues. Trimming cost V 4 bases and J 0 bases; bases outside gene matches: 7. Germline V gives CDR1 SGHKS, CDR2 YYEKEE (reference sequence). The DNA of the CDR3 is TGTGCCAGCAGCCCCGGACTAGCGGAGAGCTCCTACAATGAGCAGTTCTTC. Its translation: CASSPGLAESSYNEQFF. Complete variable domain (other parts from reference TRBV5-5 and TRBJ2-1): DAGVTQSPTHLIKTRGQQVTLRCSPISGHKSVSWYQQVLGQGPQFIFQYYEKEERGRGNFPDRFSARQFPNYSSELNVNALLLGDSALYLCASSPGLAESSYNEQFFGPGTRLTVL.

The table lists this clone with a few counts. Written as DNA, the CDR3 is TGTGCCAGCAGTTGGACAGGGGGAGATAGCAATCAGCCCCAGCATTTT. Its protein product is CASSWTGGDSNQPQHF. The chain joins TRBV6-2 or TRBV6-3 to TRBJ1-5; 10 bases are a match to TRBD1. CDR3 length: 16 residues. V was pared by 4 bases and J by 0 bases, with 3 bases of the junction left unmatched. From germline, CDR1 is MNHEY and CDR2 SVGEGT.

This sequence joins TRBV30 and TRBJ2-5; 9 positions match TRBD2. Germline V gene lookup returns CDR1 GTSNPN and CDR2 SVGIG (reference sequence). There are 12 residues in the CDR3. V was pared by 5 bases and J by 5 bases, with 3 bases of the junction left unmatched. Written as DNA, the CDR3 is TGTGCCTGGGGGACTAGCCTGGAGACCCAGTACTTC. Amino acid sequence: CAWGTSLETQYF.

This sequence joins TRBV2 and TRBJ2-1; TRBD2 aligns across 10 bases. The germline V gene encodes CDR1 SNHLY and CDR2 FYNNEI. The V gene end was trimmed by 6 bases and the J gene end by 5 bases; junction bases not matched to a gene: 4. The CDR3 length is 14 residues. CDR3 sequence reads: CASSRTSGNNEQFF. The CDR3 region has the DNA TGTGCCAGCAGCAGGACTAGCGGAAACAATGAGCAGTTCTTC.

The V gene is TRBV29-1, the J gene TRBJ2-1; 11 bases fit TRBD2. V shed 6 bases and J 7 bases; nucleotides not matched to a gene: 5. The CDR3 contains 13 residues. From germline, CDR1 is SQVTM and CDR2 ANQGSEA. DNA of the CDR3: TGCAGCGTCGATAGCGGGAGGGGTAATGAGCAGTTCTTC. This translates into CSVDSGRGNEQFF.

This chain connects TRBV11-3 to TRBJ2-1; no clear D gene. Deletions cut 11 bases from V and 3 bases from J, with 14 bases between. The CDR3 consists of 13 residues. The V gene's germline CDR1 is SGHNT and CDR2 YENEEA. CDR3 sequence (DNA): TGTGCCTCCGGAGCCCAGCGCTACAATGAGCAGTTCTTC. Translating gives CASGAQRYNEQFF.

This chain joins TRBV28 and TRBJ2-4; weak D call: TRBD2 (6 bases). With 5 bases removed from V and 0 bases from J, the gap between germline ends came to 11 bases. Looked up from germline, CDR1 is MDHEN and CDR2 is SYDVKM. The CDR3 contains 15 residues. CDR3 bases: TGTGCCAGCAGTACGCCGGGACTAGCCAAAAACATTCAGTACTTC. Translating it yields CASSTPGLAKNIQYF. Supplemented by reference TRBV28 and TRBJ2-4, the full variable domain reads DVKVTQSSRYLVKRTGEKVFLECVQDMDHENMFWYRQDPGLGLRLIYFSYDVKMKEKGDIPEGYSVSREKKERFSLILESASTNQTSMYLCASSTPGLAKNIQYFGAGTRLSVL.